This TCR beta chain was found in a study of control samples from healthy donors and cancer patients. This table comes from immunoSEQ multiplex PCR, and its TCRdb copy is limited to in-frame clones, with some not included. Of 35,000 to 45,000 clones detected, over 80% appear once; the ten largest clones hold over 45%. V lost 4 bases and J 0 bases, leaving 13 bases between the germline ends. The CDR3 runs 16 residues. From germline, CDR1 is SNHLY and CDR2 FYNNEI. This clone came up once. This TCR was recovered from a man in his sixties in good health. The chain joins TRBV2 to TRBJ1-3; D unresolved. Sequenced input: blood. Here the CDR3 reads CASSGPAGSSGNTIYF. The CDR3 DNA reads TGTGCCAGCAGTGGGCCCGCGGGCAGCTCTGGAAACACCATATATTTT.